A single TCR beta chain is shown here with its context. Its antigen is currently unknown. A far larger clone lies a single base away; this is likely a read error. The CDR3 contains 15 residues. The germline V gene encodes CDR1 SNHLY and CDR2 FYNNEI. Time point of the sample: persistent/refractory GD, antithyroid drugs over 5 years with positive TRAb. There was RNA extracted from PBMCs, and the TCR library was made from it. This sample is part of a study of regulatory T cells in long-lasting Graves disease. Study-wide points: Rather than thyroid tissue, only peripheral blood underwent study.

Through Arm-PCR of CDR3 regions and iRepertoire HTBI primers, TCR beta libraries were built. TCRdb reanalysed the multiplex PCR reads using MiXCR and keeps one entry per CDR3 protein. The sample has 400,000 to 600,000 distinct CDR3 sequences, under 25% seen once; the top ten hold around 7%. This specimen consisted of peripheral blood mononuclear cells (PBMCs), obtained when the disease was refractory, from a patient treated with antithyroid drugs. This clonotype was sampled from a female donor with Graves disease. The chain is built from TRBV2 and TRBJ1-5; tentatively, D is TRBD1 (5 bases). CDR3 in amino acids: CAGSPPGYSNQPQHF. CDR3 nucleotide sequence: TGTGCCGGCAGTCCCCCAGGGTATAGCAATCAGCCCCAGCATTTT.